This TCR beta chain was sequenced during a study of T cell responses to AZD1222 COVID-19 vaccine. CDR1 and CDR2 from the germline V gene are MGHRA and YSYEKL. This CDR3 is 13 amino acids long. The V end lost 2 bases, the J end lost 11 bases, and 15 bases lay between the germline ends. As to this clone: Antigen: not known.

Points from the study as a whole: At study baseline, merely six AZD1222 recipients were seropositive. Scientists sampled the repertoires only once the peak T cell response had passed. Nearly half of the spike-specific TCRs reportedly recognize variant regions that carry no mutations.

Assay used: immunoSEQ multiplex PCR; TCRdb lists only in-frame clones, some missing. The sample yields 150,000 to 160,000 clones, over 85% seen once. The J gene is TRBJ1-1, the V gene TRBV4-1; possible D gene TRBD1, 5 bases. The clonotype originates from an adult in good health. The source was peripheral blood, collected on day 0 of AZD1222 vaccination. The CDR3 loop is CASSQLEGRQAFF. In DNA form, the CDR3 reads TGCGCCAGCAGCCAACTCGAGGGACGACAGGCTTTCTTT.